This T cell receptor beta chain was captured in a study of T cell repertoires in cytomegalovirus infection. The wider study: It was the public TCR beta signatures that indicated both CMV infection and matching HLA type. The study, taken as a whole, reports: CMV-specific TCR beta clonotypes restricted by HLA-C were the ones dominating the ex vivo response. Cumulative frequency of public TCR beta families picked out carriers of CMV plus the relevant HLA.

TCRdb recomputed calls from the reads with MiXCR, one row per CDR3 protein. Found here are 600,000 to 800,000 distinct CDR3 sequences, less than 25% of them singletons; the top ten hold 7.5% to 9%. As concerns this clonotype: What it recognizes is unknown. An end of the junction differs from the germline gene, which may be a read error.

The sequence was obtained from a human donor in good health (CMV status not recorded). Some clones in this sample may be carry-over from other donors' samples. Sequences were obtained from CD8+ T cells from PBMCs.

DNA for the CDR3: TGTGCCAGCAGCGAGCAGGGGGGTGCCCCCGCTCTAGCCAAAAACATTCTGTACTTC. Its translation: CASSEQGGAPALAKNILYF. The rearrangement uses TRBV7-6 and TRBJ2-4; TRBD1 might be the D (7 bases). The CDR3 loop spans 19 amino acids. Germline V CDR1 and CDR2: SGHVS, FNYEAQ.